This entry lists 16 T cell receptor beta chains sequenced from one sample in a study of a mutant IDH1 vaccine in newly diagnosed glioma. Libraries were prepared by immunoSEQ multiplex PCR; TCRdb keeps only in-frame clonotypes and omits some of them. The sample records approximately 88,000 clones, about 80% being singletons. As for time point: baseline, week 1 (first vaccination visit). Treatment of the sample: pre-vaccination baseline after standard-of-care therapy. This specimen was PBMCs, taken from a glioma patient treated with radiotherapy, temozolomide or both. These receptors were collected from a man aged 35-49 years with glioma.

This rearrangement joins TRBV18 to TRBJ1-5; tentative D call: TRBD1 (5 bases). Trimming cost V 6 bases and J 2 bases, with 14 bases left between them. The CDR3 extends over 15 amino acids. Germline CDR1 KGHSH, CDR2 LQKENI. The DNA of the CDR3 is TGTGCCAGCTCTCAAAGTGGGGGAGGCAATCAGCCCCAGCATTTT. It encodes CASSQSGGGNQPQHF.

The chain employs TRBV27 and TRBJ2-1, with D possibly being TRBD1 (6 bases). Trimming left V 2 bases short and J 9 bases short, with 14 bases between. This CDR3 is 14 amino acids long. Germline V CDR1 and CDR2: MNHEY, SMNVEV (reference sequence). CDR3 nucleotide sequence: TGTGCCAGCAGTTTAGTCCTGGGGGCGAGTGAGCAGTTCTTC. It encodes CASSLVLGASEQFF.

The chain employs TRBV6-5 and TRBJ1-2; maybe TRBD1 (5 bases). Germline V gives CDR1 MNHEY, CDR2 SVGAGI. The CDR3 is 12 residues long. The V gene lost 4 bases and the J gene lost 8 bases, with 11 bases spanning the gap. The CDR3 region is CASSSGQGGYTF. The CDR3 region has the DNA TGTGCCAGCAGTTCAGGGCAGGGCGGCTACACCTTC.

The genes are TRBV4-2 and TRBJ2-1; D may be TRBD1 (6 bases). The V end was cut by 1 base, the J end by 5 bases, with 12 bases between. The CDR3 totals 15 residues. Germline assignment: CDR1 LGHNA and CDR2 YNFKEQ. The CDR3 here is CASSQGQGIDNEQFF. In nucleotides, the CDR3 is TGTGCCAGCAGCCAAGGCCAGGGGATCGACAATGAGCAGTTCTTC.

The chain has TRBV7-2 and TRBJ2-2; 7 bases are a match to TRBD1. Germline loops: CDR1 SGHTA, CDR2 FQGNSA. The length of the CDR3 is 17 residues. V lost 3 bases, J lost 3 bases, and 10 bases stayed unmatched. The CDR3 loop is CASSLGRGRRDTGELFF. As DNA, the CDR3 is TGTGCCAGCAGCTTGGGAAGGGGGCGCCGAGACACCGGGGAGCTGTTTTTT.

The chain's CDR3 is CASRPGADEKLFF. CDR3 bases: TGTGCCAGCAGACCGGGTGCAGATGAAAAACTGTTTTTT. The chain is built from TRBV10-3 and TRBJ1-4, with D unclear. This CDR3 comprises 13 residues. From germline, CDR1 is ENHRY and CDR2 SYGVKD. V dropped 10 bases and J dropped 6 bases, with 15 bases sitting between them.

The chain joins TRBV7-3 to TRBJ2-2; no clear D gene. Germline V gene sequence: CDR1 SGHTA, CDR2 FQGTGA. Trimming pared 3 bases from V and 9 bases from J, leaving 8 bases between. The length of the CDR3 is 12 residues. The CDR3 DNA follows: TGTGCCAGCAGCTTCCAAGGTCGGGAGCTGTTTTTT. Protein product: CASSFQGRELFF.

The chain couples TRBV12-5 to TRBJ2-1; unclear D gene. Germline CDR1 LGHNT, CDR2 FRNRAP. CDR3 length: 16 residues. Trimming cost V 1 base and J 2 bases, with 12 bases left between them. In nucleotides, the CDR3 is TGTGCTAGTGGTTTGGGGGTCGGCAGCACCTACAATGAGCAGTTCTTC. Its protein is CASGLGVGSTYNEQFF.

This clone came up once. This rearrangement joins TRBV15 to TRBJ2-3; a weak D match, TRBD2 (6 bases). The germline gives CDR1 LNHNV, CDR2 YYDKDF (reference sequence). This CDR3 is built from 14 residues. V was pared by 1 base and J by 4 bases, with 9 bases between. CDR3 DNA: TGTGCCACCAGCAGAGCGGGGGATGCAGATACGCAGTATTTT. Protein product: CATSRAGDADTQYF.

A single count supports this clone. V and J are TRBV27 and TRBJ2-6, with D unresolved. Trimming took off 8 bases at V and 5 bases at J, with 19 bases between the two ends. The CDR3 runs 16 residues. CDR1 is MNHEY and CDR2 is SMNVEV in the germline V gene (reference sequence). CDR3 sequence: CASGRGSLTWANVLTF. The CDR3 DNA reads TGTGCCAGCGGACGCGGCAGCTTGACTTGGGCCAACGTCCTGACTTTC. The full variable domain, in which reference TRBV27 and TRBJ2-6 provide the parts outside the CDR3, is EAQVTQNPRYLITVTGKKLTVTCSQNMNHEYMSWYRQDPGLGLRQIYYSMNVEVTDKGDVPEGYKVSRKEKRNFPLILESPSPNQTSLYFCASGRGSLTWANVLTFGAGSRLTVL.

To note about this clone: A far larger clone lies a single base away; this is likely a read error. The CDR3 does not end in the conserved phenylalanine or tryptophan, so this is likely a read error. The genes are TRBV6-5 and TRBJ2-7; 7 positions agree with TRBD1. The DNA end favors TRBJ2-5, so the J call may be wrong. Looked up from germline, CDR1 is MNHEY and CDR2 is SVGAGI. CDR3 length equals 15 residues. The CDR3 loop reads CASSPSGTAPETQYS. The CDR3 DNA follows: TGTGCCAGCAGCCCATCCGGGACAGCCCCAGAGACCCAGTACTCC.

The CDR3 nucleotides are TGCAGCGTTGAAGACGACAGTCCTAGGGGCTACACCTTC. Translated: CSVEDDSPRGYTF. The chain joins TRBV29-1 to TRBJ1-2; D may be TRBD1 (5 bases). Trimming cost V 0 bases and J 8 bases, with 13 bases left between them. CDR3 length: 13 amino acids. The germline V gene encodes CDR1 SQVTM and CDR2 ANQGSEA.

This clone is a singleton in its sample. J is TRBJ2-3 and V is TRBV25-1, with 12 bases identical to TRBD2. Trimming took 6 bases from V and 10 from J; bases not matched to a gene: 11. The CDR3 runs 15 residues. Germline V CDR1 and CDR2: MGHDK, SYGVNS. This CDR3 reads CASSGVDLAGGAQYF. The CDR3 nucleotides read TGTGCCAGCAGCGGGGTGGATCTAGCGGGAGGGGCGCAGTATTTT. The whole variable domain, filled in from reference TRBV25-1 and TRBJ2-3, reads EADIYQTPRYLVIGTGKKITLECSQTMGHDKMYWYQQDPGMELHLIHYSYGVNSTEKGDLSSESTVSRIRTEHFPLTLESARPSHTSQYLCASSGVDLAGGAQYFGPGTRLTVL.

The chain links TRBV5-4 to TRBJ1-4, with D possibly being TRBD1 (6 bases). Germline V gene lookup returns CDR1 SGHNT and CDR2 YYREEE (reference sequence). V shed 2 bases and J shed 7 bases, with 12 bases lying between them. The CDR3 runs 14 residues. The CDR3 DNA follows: TGTGCCAGCAGCTTCGAGAGGGGGGTTGAAAAACTGTTTTTT. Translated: CASSFERGVEKLFF.

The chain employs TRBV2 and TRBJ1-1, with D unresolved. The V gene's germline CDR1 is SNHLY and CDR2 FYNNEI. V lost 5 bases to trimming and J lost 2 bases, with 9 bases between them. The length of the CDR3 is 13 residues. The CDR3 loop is CASSFDTNTEAFF. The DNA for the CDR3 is TGTGCCAGCAGTTTCGACACAAACACTGAAGCTTTCTTT.

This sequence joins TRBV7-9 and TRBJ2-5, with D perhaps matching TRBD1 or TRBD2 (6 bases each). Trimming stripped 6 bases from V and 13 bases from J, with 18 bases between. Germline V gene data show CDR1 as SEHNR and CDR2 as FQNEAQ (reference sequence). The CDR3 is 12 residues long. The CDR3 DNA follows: TGTGCCAGCAGTTCGGGGGCCCTAGCCCCGTACTTC. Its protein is CASSSGALAPYF. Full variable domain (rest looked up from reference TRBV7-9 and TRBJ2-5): DTGVSQNPRHKITKRGQNVTFRCDPISEHNRLYWYRQTLGQGPEFLTYFQNEAQLEKSRLLSDRFSAERPKGSFSTLEIQRTEQGDSAMYLCASSSGALAPYFGPGTRLLVL.